This is a list of T cell receptor beta chains from one sample in a study of blood T cell repertoires in COVID-19. Some clones are missing from TCRdb's copy, which holds only in-frame ones; the method was immunoSEQ multiplex PCR. The sample holds over 130,000 clones, 70% to 90% seen once. Sequences were obtained from peripheral blood. The origin of the receptors is a human donor in a cohort sampled during active COVID-19. Both conserved end residues are part of each CDR3. The order of the fields is CDR3 protein, V gene, J gene.

cdr3_aa: CASSLARGGRDQPQHF; v_call: TRBV7-9; j_call: TRBJ1-5
cdr3_aa: CASSESSSYNEQFF; v_call: TRBV10-1; j_call: TRBJ2-1
cdr3_aa: CASSPLLGGDFHEQYF; v_call: TRBV13; j_call: TRBJ2-7
cdr3_aa: CASSPRTQISTDTQYF; v_call: TRBV18; j_call: TRBJ2-3
cdr3_aa: CATSRVTGPTYNEQFF; v_call: TRBV15; j_call: TRBJ2-1
cdr3_aa: CASSLEPGTLYGYTF; v_call: TRBV5-1; j_call: TRBJ1-2
cdr3_aa: CASSLNPGGTDTQYF; v_call: TRBV28; j_call: TRBJ2-3
cdr3_aa: CASSAMGGTSEQYF; v_call: TRBV7-6; j_call: TRBJ2-7
cdr3_aa: CASSFDRRPYGYTF; v_call: TRBV27; j_call: TRBJ1-2
cdr3_aa: CASTPTEETGSTEAFF; v_call: TRBV27; j_call: TRBJ1-1
cdr3_aa: CASSRPGGQETQYF; v_call: TRBV27; j_call: TRBJ2-5
cdr3_aa: CAIISGSGTQYF; v_call: TRBV10-3; j_call: TRBJ2-3
cdr3_aa: CASSSPGQHYEQYF; v_call: TRBV11-2; j_call: TRBJ2-7
cdr3_aa: CAWRGTSDTQYF; v_call: TRBV30; j_call: TRBJ2-3
cdr3_aa: CASSFNRGNSPLHF; v_call: TRBV28; j_call: TRBJ1-6
cdr3_aa: CASSLMAGGPLDEQFF; v_call: TRBV7-2; j_call: TRBJ2-1
cdr3_aa: CASSLGSGSGNTIYF; v_call: TRBV7-9; j_call: TRBJ1-3